Shown below are 9 T cell receptor beta chains from a single sample sequenced in a study of siplizumab effects on memory and regulatory T cells. Clones were read by immunoSEQ multiplex PCR, and TCRdb kept only the in-frame ones, dropping some. The sample lists some 100,000 clones, 93% occurring once. Material for sequencing was CD8+ T cells sorted from blood. These TCRs come from a human donor in good health.

This clone was found a few times. The rearrangement joins TRBV19 to TRBJ1-1, with D perhaps TRBD1 (5 bases). V was pared by 4 bases and J by 5 bases, with 11 bases between. This CDR3 contains 13 residues. Per germline, CDR1 LNHDA and CDR2 SQIVND (reference sequence). CDR3 in amino acids: CASSTGSRTEAFF. Here the CDR3 DNA reads TGTGCCAGTAGTACAGGGAGTCGAACTGAAGCTTTCTTT.

J is TRBJ1-2 and V is TRBV4-1, with TRBD1 identical over 7 bases. The V gene end was trimmed by 0 bases and the J gene end by 7 bases; junction bases not matched to a gene: 8. The CDR3 is 15 amino acids. The germline V gene has CDR1 MGHRA and CDR2 YSYEKL. The CDR3 loop reads CASSQEGRGSGGYTF. The CDR3 nucleotides read TGCGCCAGCAGCCAAGAGGGCAGGGGGTCTGGTGGCTACACCTTC.

This chain connects TRBV7-8 to TRBJ2-2; 13 bases match TRBD2. Per germline, CDR1 SGHVS and CDR2 FQNEAQ. J was trimmed by 3 bases and V by 1 base; bases with no gene match: 11. This CDR3 has 20 residues. The CDR3 here is CASSLGNSRTSGRYTGELFF. The CDR3 region has the DNA TGTGCCAGCAGCTTAGGCAACAGCAGGACTAGCGGGAGATACACCGGGGAGCTGTTTTTT.

The genes are TRBV19 and TRBJ2-1; TRBD1 matches 9 bases. There are 14 residues in the CDR3. Trimming took 5 bases from V and 6 from J; bases not matched to a gene: 5. Per germline, CDR1 LNHDA and CDR2 SQIVND (reference sequence). In DNA, the CDR3 is TGTGCCAGTAGTTGGACAGGGGAAACCAATGAGCAGTTCTTC. Translating it yields CASSWTGETNEQFF.

This sequence joins TRBV5-6 and TRBJ1-2, with 10 bases aligning to TRBD1. The ends lost 3 bases at V and 5 bases at J; junction bases unmatched: 4. Germline CDR1 SGHDT, CDR2 YYEEEE. The length of the CDR3 is 14 residues. The CDR3 DNA sequence: TGTGCCAGCAGCTGGGGGACAGGGGAATATGGCTACACCTTC. Its protein product is CASSWGTGEYGYTF.

This chain uses TRBV11-2 with TRBJ1-5, with no clear D. The CDR3 has 12 amino acids. V shed 3 bases and J shed 6 bases, with 6 bases lying between them. The germline CDR1 and CDR2 sequences are SGHAT and FQNNGV. CDR3 coding DNA: TGTGCCAGCAGCTTGAGTGGTCAGCCCCAGCATTTT. Protein product: CASSLSGQPQHF.

The CDR3, as DNA: TGTGCCAGCAGTGAAGCCGGGAATGCCTACAATGAGCAGTTCTTC. The encoded protein is CASSEAGNAYNEQFF. This chain joins TRBV2 and TRBJ2-1; tentatively, D is TRBD2 (5 bases). The CDR3 extends over 15 amino acids. The ends were cut back, 0 bases at V and 2 bases at J, with 8 bases in the middle. Per germline, CDR1 SNHLY and CDR2 FYNNEI.

To note about this clone: Other DNA variants within this sample encode the same CDR3. This chain links TRBV19 with TRBJ2-7, with D uncertain. With 4 bases removed from V and 5 bases from J, the gap between germline ends came to 18 bases. There are 15 residues in the CDR3. Germline V CDR1 and CDR2: LNHDA, SQIVND (reference sequence). CDR3 residues: CASSTPSRPTDEQYF. Here the CDR3 DNA reads TGTGCCAGTAGTACACCTTCACGGCCGACCGACGAGCAGTACTTC.

This clone was seen a few times. The V call is TRBV2, the J call TRBJ2-1, with D possibly matching TRBD2 (6 bases). Trimming cost V 7 bases and J 4 bases, with 17 bases left between them. The CDR3 runs to 15 residues. Germline V CDR1 and CDR2: SNHLY, FYNNEI. CDR3 protein: CASTAWASAYNEQFF. In DNA form, the CDR3 reads TGTGCCAGCACGGCCTGGGCTAGCGCGTACAATGAGCAGTTCTTC.